This T cell receptor beta chain is drawn from a study of T cell repertoires in cytomegalovirus infection. Study-wide context: Based on public TCR beta signatures, there were indications of CMV infection and of a matching HLA type. Study-wide findings and caveats: The response measured ex vivo was dominated by TCR beta clonotypes (HLA-C-restricted and CMV-specific). Frequencies of public TCR beta families were cumulated, and this identified carriers of CMV plus the relevant HLA.

This clonotype was counted between two and nine times. No antigen is known for it. Germline CDR1 SGHNT, CDR2 YYREEE (reference sequence). This CDR3 is 13 amino acids long. V lost 0 bases to trimming and J lost 5 bases, with 8 bases between them. A single record per CDR3 protein comes from TCRdb applying MiXCR to the reads. This sample has 490,000 or so distinct CDR3 sequences; approximately 10% occur once, and the top ten carry 10%. This TCR derives from a human donor in good health (CMV status not recorded). Some clones in this sample may be carry-over from other donors' samples. Sequenced sample: PBMCs. The V gene is TRBV5-4, the J gene TRBJ1-2, with unresolved D. This chain's CDR3 is CASSLVDSYGYTF. As DNA, the CDR3 is TGTGCCAGCAGCTTGGTGGACTCATATGGCTACACCTTC.